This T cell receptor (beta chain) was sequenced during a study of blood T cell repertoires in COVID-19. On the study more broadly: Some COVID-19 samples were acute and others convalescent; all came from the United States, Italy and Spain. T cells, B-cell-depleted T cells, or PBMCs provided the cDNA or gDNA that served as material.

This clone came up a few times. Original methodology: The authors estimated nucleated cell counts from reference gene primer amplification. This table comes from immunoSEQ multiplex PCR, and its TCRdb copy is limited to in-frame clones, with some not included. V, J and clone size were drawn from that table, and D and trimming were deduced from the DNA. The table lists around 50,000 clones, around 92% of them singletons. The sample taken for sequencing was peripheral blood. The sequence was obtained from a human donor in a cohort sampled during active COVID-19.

The CDR3 protein is CASSQDLSSGAYEQYF. CDR3 in DNA: TGCGCCAGCAGCCAGGACCTTAGCAGCGGGGCCTACGAGCAGTACTTC. This sequence joins TRBV4-3 and TRBJ2-7; 7 nucleotides match TRBD2. CDR1 is LGHNA and CDR2 is YSLEER in the germline V gene. This CDR3 has 16 amino acids. V lost 3 bases to trimming and J lost 2 bases; unmatched junction nucleotides: 10.